This T cell receptor beta chain appears in the sequencing data of a study of blood T cell repertoires in COVID-19. For the study at large: Donors in the United States, Italy and Spain gave samples during acute or convalescent COVID-19. Sample material is recorded as cDNA or gDNA derived from T cells, B-cell-depleted T cells, or PBMCs.

Produced via immunoSEQ multiplex PCR; TCRdb's table is partial and in-frame only. Among 150,000 to 200,000 clones listed, under 85% were seen once. Trimming at V came to 5 bases and at J to 4 bases, leaving 5 bases not matched to a gene. The CDR3 is made up of 15 amino acids. CDR1 MRHNA and CDR2 SNTAGT come from the germline V gene. The chain combines TRBV6-4 with TRBJ1-6, with 7 bases aligning to TRBD1. The receptor's source is a man aged 65 to 85 with acute or convalescent COVID-19. The sequenced material came from peripheral blood. CDR3: CASSRAGQYNSPLHF. CDR3 bases: TGTGCCAGCAGTCGGGCGGGACAGTATAATTCACCCCTCCACTTT.